Here is one T cell receptor beta chain with its context. In the original workflow: Scientists estimated how many nucleated cells there were by amplifying reference gene primers. Measured with immunoSEQ multiplex PCR; TCRdb has only the in-frame clones, and not every one. The V and J calls and clone size were taken over from that table, and D and trimming were inferred from the DNA. The profile covers approximately 250,000 clones, with 86% appearing a single time and about 1.7% taken by the ten largest. The germline V gene encodes CDR1 SGHRS and CDR2 YFSETQ. The V and J ends lost 8 bases and 6 bases, in that order; junction bases with no gene match: 7. CDR3 size: 12 residues. These data originate in a study of blood T cell repertoires in COVID-19. Study information: Sites in the United States, Italy and Spain provided acute and convalescent COVID-19 samples. From T cells, B-cell-depleted T cells, or PBMCs came the material, which was cDNA or gDNA.

The sequenced sample was peripheral blood. The rearrangement joins TRBV5-1 to TRBJ2-7, with TRBD1 identical over 8 bases. The TCR originated in a woman aged 60-75 years who had recovered from COVID-19. The CDR3 DNA follows: TGCGCCAGTAATGACAGGGGCACCGAGCAGTACTTC. Translated: CASNDRGTEQYF.